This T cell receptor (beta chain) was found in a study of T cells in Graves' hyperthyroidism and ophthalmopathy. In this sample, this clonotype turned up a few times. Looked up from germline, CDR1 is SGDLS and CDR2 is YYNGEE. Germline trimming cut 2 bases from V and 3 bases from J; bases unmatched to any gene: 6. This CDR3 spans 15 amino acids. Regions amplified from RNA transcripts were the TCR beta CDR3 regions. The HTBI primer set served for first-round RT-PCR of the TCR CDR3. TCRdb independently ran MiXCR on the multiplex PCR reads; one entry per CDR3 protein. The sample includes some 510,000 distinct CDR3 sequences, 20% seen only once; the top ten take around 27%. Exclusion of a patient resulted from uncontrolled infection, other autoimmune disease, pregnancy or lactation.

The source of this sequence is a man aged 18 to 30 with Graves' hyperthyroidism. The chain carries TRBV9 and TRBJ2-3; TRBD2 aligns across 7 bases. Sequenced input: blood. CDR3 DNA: TGTGCCAGCAGCGTGACCGGGACTACGACAGATACGCAGTATTTT. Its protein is CASSVTGTTTDTQYF.